These T cell receptor beta chains were read from a single sample in a study of Ad26.COV2.S vaccination and SARS-CoV-2 variants. Using immunoSEQ multiplex PCR, the repertoire was profiled, and TCRdb retains in-frame clones only, with some absent. The repertoire holds over 400,000 clones, with less than 95% as singletons. The sequencing used peripheral blood, collected in a trial of Ad26.COV2.S vaccine versus placebo. The receptor set was obtained from a person between 18 and 59 years old who received the Ad26.COV2.S COVID-19 vaccine or a placebo. CDR3s include the opening cysteine and the closing phenylalanine or tryptophan. A D gene is named only where the DNA matches it firmly.

len,d_gene,v_gene,j_gene,CDR3aa,CDR3nt
15,.,TRBV19,TRBJ2-7,CASSIGRQASYEQYF,TGTGCCAGTAGTATAGGTCGGCAGGCCTCCTACGAGCAGTACTTC
12,.,TRBV29-1,TRBJ2-1,CSVGSNANEQFF,TGCAGCGTGGGCAGTAACGCAAATGAGCAGTTCTTC
17,.,TRBV28,TRBJ2-5,CASSFLAGRQSQETQYF,.
18,TRBD1,TRBV4-2,TRBJ2-2,CASSQVGGSQGATGELFF,TGTGCCAGCAGCCAAGTCGGCGGGTCACAGGGGGCCACCGGGGAGCTGTTTTTT
16,.,TRBV30,TRBJ2-7,CAWSAPGFPFTYEQYF,TGTGCCTGGAGTGCCCCGGGGTTCCCATTTACCTACGAGCAGTACTTC
14,TRBD1,TRBV3-1/TRBV3-2,TRBJ2-7,CASSPGTGLYEQYF,TGTGCCAGCAGCCCCGGGACAGGGCTCTACGAGCAGTACTTC
17,.,TRBV27,TRBJ1-4,CASIIPRERKKNEKLFF,TGTGCCAGCATCATACCCCGGGAGCGAAAGAAGAATGAAAAACTGTTTTTT
16,TRBD2,TRBV3-1/TRBV3-2,TRBJ2-3,CASSQASSGSPDTQYF,TGTGCCAGCAGCCAAGCTTCTAGCGGGAGCCCAGATACGCAGTATTTT
16,.,TRBV2,TRBJ2-7,CASTGPTGHSSYEQYF,TGTGCCAGCACGGGGCCAACGGGACACAGCTCCTACGAGCAGTACTTC
16,TRBD1,TRBV4-2,TRBJ2-7,CASSQAGTGTSYEQYF,TGTGCCAGCAGCCAGGCCGGGACAGGGACGTCCTACGAGCAGTACTTC
12,.,TRBV7-9,TRBJ2-7,CASSLGVLEQYF,TGTGCCAGCAGCTTAGGGGTTCTCGAGCAGTACTTC
13,TRBD2,TRBV29-1,TRBJ2-7,CSVLREGPYEQYF,TGCAGCGTTCTGAGGGAGGGACCCTACGAGCAGTACTTC
14,TRBD2,TRBV10-3,TRBJ2-7,CAISGTSDPGEQYF,TGTGCCATCAGCGGGACTAGCGATCCTGGCGAGCAGTACTTC
15,TRBD2,TRBV3-1/TRBV3-2,TRBJ2-7,CASSPTGLATYEQYF,TGTGCCAGCAGCCCAACCGGACTAGCGACCTACGAGCAGTACTTC
19,TRBD1,TRBV27,TRBJ2-5,CASSLSDLRDRDLGETQYF,TGTGCCAGCAGTTTATCGGATCTCCGGGACAGGGATTTGGGAGAGACCCAGTACTTC
14,.,TRBV28,TRBJ2-7,CASSPGTGSYEQYF,TGTGCCAGCAGCCCAGGGACGGGGTCCTACGAGCAGTACTTC
12,.,TRBV24-1,TRBJ1-1,CATSGGNTEAFF,TGTGCCACCAGCGGGGGGAACACTGAAGCTTTCTTT
16,.,TRBV4-2,TRBJ1-5,CASSQEGGQSNQPQHF,TGTGCCAGCAGCCAAGAGGGCGGACAGAGCAATCAGCCCCAGCATTTT
15,.,TRBV21-1,TRBJ2-7,CASSCLGTSSYEQYF,TGTGCCAGCAGCTGCCTGGGGACCTCCTCCTACGAGCAGTACTTC
12,.,TRBV5-6,TRBJ1-4,CASSLHGEKLFF,TGTGCCAGCAGCCTGCACGGTGAAAAACTGTTTTTT
16,.,TRBV7-3,TRBJ1-2,CASSVAGTPRGYGYTF,TGTGCCAGCAGCGTGGCCGGGACCCCGAGGGGCTATGGCTACACCTTC
14,.,TRBV19,TRBJ2-7,CASSIVAGGGEQYF,TGTGCCAGTAGTATAGTGGCAGGGGGAGGCGAGCAGTACTTC
15,.,TRBV7-2,TRBJ2-3,CASSLSGTNTDTQYF,TGTGCCAGCAGCCTGAGCGGGACAAACACAGATACGCAGTATTTT
13,.,TRBV5-4,TRBJ2-1,CASSFTSGGEQFF,TGTGCCAGCAGCTTCACTAGTGGGGGTGAGCAGTTCTTC
13,TRBD1,TRBV19,TRBJ1-5,CASSGQGGQPQHF,TGTGCCAGTAGCGGACAGGGAGGCCAGCCCCAGCATTTT
15,.,TRBV5-1,TRBJ2-7,CASSLAVSGYYEQYF,TGCGCCAGCAGCTTGGCCGTTAGCGGTTACTACGAGCAGTACTTC
19,.,TRBV4-2,TRBJ1-2,CASSQESSGSPSGTHGYTF,TGTGCCAGCAGCCAAGAGTCGTCGGGATCCCCGTCAGGTACCCATGGCTACACCTTC
14,.,TRBV5-1,TRBJ2-3,CASSVRVPGEAQYF,TGCGCCAGCAGCGTTAGAGTCCCTGGTGAAGCGCAGTATTTT
14,.,TRBV2,TRBJ2-2,CASSGKGQMGELFF,TGTGCCAGCAGTGGTAAAGGGCAAATGGGGGAGCTGTTTTTT